The 10 T cell receptor beta chains given below trace back to one sample, sequenced in a study of cytomegalovirus exposure and HLA in healthy donors. The PCR contained 60 Vbeta and 13 Jbeta primers. Repertoires were generated with immunoSEQ multiplex PCR, while TCRdb's copy carries only in-frame clones and drops some. The profile shows approximately 160,000 clones, around 83% of them singletons. The specimen was PBMCs. Receptor source: a man aged 50 to 60 in good health and CMV-seropositive.

The chain couples TRBV19 to TRBJ2-6, with 9 nucleotides matching TRBD1. CDR3 length: 17 residues. Germline CDR1 and CDR2: LNHDA and SQIVND (reference sequence). J lost 2 bases, V lost 3 bases, and 5 bases had no gene match. CDR3: CASSIGTGKAGANVLTF. CDR3 nucleotides: TGTGCCAGTAGTATTGGGACAGGGAAAGCTGGGGCCAACGTCCTGACTTTC. The variable domain in full, completed from reference TRBV19 and TRBJ2-6, reads DGGITQSPKYLFRKEGQNVTLSCEQNLNHDAMYWYRQDPGQGLRLIYYSQIVNDFQKGDIAEGYSVSREKKESFPLTVTSAQKNPTAFYLCASSIGTGKAGANVLTFGAGSRLTVL.

The chain uses TRBV19 and TRBJ2-3; 8 bases line up with TRBD1. The CDR3 is 14 residues long. CDR1 LNHDA and CDR2 SQIVND come from the germline V gene (reference sequence). V gave up 5 bases and J gave up 4 bases; unmatched junction bases: 5. DNA of the CDR3: TGTGCCAGTAGTCCAGGGACAGGTGCAGATACGCAGTATTTT. Translation: CASSPGTGADTQYF.

The sample holds a few counts of this clone. The CDR3 bases are TGTGCCAGCGCGCCGGGACAGGGAAACTATGGCTACACCTTC. This translates into CASAPGQGNYGYTF. The V gene is TRBV9, the J gene TRBJ1-2; 9 bases match TRBD1. This CDR3 comprises 14 residues. J was trimmed by 2 bases and V by 7 bases; bases with no gene match: 6. Germline lookup yields CDR1 SGDLS and CDR2 YYNGEE. The variable domain in full, completed from reference TRBV9 and TRBJ1-2, reads DSGVTQTPKHLITATGQRVTLRCSPRSGDLSVYWYQQSLDQGLQFLIQYYNGEERAKGNILERFSAQQFPDLHSELNLSSLELGDSALYFCASAPGQGNYGYTFGSGTRLTVV.

The chain uses TRBV5-6 and TRBJ2-7, with D maybe TRBD1 (5 bases). Trimming shortened V by 3 bases and J by 5 bases, and 18 bases separated the two germline ends. Germline V gene lookup returns CDR1 SGHDT and CDR2 YYEEEE. The CDR3 is 15 residues long. CDR3 residues: CASSSNGATWDEQYF. CDR3 nucleotide sequence: TGTGCCAGCAGCTCTAATGGGGCCACGTGGGACGAGCAGTACTTC. Using reference TRBV5-6 and TRBJ2-7 for the parts outside the CDR3, the full variable domain is DAGVTQSPTHLIKTRGQQVTLRCSPKSGHDTVSWYQQALGQGPQFIFQYYEEEERQRGNFPDRFSGHQFPNYSSELNVNALLLGDSALYLCASSSNGATWDEQYFGPGTRLTVT.

V and J are TRBV14 and TRBJ2-2, with 7 bases aligning to TRBD2. Per germline, CDR1 SGHDN and CDR2 FVKESK. The CDR3 covers 17 residues. Trimming took 0 bases from V and 6 from J; bases not matched to a gene: 10. The CDR3 region is CASSQDPFGGGAGELFF. For the CDR3, the DNA is TGTGCCAGCAGCCAAGATCCTTTCGGGGGAGGGGCCGGGGAGCTGTTTTTT.

The chain employs TRBV21-1 and TRBJ2-2; the tabulated D call, TRBD2, remains unverified against the DNA. TRBV21-1 is a pseudogene locus. CDR3 length equals 18 residues. CDR3 sequence reads: CASSKGVRRTPNTGELFF. In nucleotides, the CDR3 is TGTGCCAGCAGCAAAGGAGTGAGGAGGACCCCGAACACCGGGGAGCTGTTTTTT.

Concerning this clone itself: Different DNA sequences within this sample yield the same CDR3. V and J are TRBV28 and TRBJ2-7; D ambiguous. CDR1 and CDR2 from the germline V gene are MDHEN and SYDVKM. V was shortened by 3 bases and J by 4 bases, with 4 bases between the two germline ends. The CDR3 extends over 11 amino acids. As DNA, the CDR3 is TGTGCCAGCAGTTTGCGGTACGAGCAGTACTTC. Its protein product is CASSLRYEQYF.

The chain employs TRBV10-1 and TRBJ1-4; D perhaps matches TRBD1 (5 bases). V lost 2 bases, J lost 7 bases, and 14 bases lay in between. The CDR3 sequence is 15 residues long. Per the germline V gene, CDR1 is WNHNN and CDR2 is SYGVQD (reference sequence). CDR3 amino acids: CASSERAGRSEKLFF. The CDR3 region has the DNA TGCGCCAGCAGTGAGCGGGCAGGGAGGAGTGAAAAACTGTTTTTT.

This clone was found a few times. The rearrangement links TRBV11-2 to TRBJ2-6, with D possibly matching TRBD1 (7 bases). The CDR3 totals 18 residues. With 3 bases removed from V and 0 bases from J, the gap between germline ends came to 15 bases. Per the germline V gene, CDR1 is SGHAT and CDR2 is FQNNGV. The chain's CDR3 is CASSFRRGRHSGANVLTF. The CDR3 nucleotides are TGTGCCAGCAGCTTTAGGAGGGGGCGCCACTCTGGGGCCAACGTCCTGACTTTC.

The chain links TRBV2 to TRBJ1-1; D gene unclear. The CDR3 runs to 15 residues. In germline, CDR1 is SNHLY, CDR2 FYNNEI. The V and J ends lost 2 bases and 1 base respectively, with 11 bases between them. The CDR3 spells CASSELTQWNTEAFF. The DNA for the CDR3 is TGTGCCAGCAGTGAATTGACACAATGGAACACTGAAGCTTTCTTT.